The sequence of this T cell receptor (beta chain) was determined in a study of blood T cell repertoires in COVID-19. About the research overall: There were acute and convalescent COVID-19 samples, and they came from the United States, Italy and Spain. Sources were T cells, B-cell-depleted T cells, or PBMCs; the material itself was cDNA or gDNA.

In the authors' workflow: The assay estimated nucleated cells by amplifying reference gene primers. Sequencing used immunoSEQ multiplex PCR; TCRdb keeps in-frame clones, though not all of them. V and J calls and clone size follow that table, whereas D and trimming were derived from the DNA. The repertoire holds 200,000 to 250,000 clones, with over 75% as singletons. The CDR3 has 14 amino acids. The germline CDR1 and CDR2 sequences are MNHEY and SVGAGI. Trimming removed 5 bases at V and 11 bases at J, with 21 bases between. The sample was peripheral blood. The source of this sequence is a woman aged 40 to 49 with acute or convalescent COVID-19. This chain links TRBV6-5 with TRBJ1-1, with D tentatively TRBD1 (6 bases). DNA for the CDR3: TGTGCCAGCAGTCAACCCCGGGGGGGCTGGGTGGCTTTCTTT. Translated, it gives CASSQPRGGWVAFF.